This TCR beta chain was sequenced during a study of shared clonotypes between healthy human individuals. Overall study: Three plates each covered CD4 naive and memory; CD8 naive two, CD8 memory one.

Trimming removed 4 bases at V and 13 bases at J, with 17 bases between. The CDR3 is made up of 13 amino acids. CDR1 SEHNR and CDR2 FQNEAQ come from the germline V gene (reference sequence). The assay was immunoSEQ multiplex PCR, and TCRdb's table has in-frame clones only and misses some. The sample has approximately 590,000 clones, less than 97% seen once. On this clone itself: What it binds is not known.

Only CD45RO-negative cells positively selected for CCR7 counted as naive CD8 cells, so terminally differentiated effector memory CD45RA+ cells were excluded. Study-level findings and limits: Since donors were few, the genetic and exposure-history diversity represented was limited. Rarefaction indicated that sorted-subset sequencing remained incomplete although depth was large.

The TCR comes from a woman in her 30s in good health. Sequencing input: naive CD8+ T cells sorted from blood. This rearrangement joins TRBV7-9 to TRBJ2-1; perhaps TRBD2 as D (6 bases). The CDR3 nucleotides are TGTGCCAGCAGCTCCGGGACTCCGTTACTCCAGTTCTTC. This encodes CASSSGTPLLQFF.